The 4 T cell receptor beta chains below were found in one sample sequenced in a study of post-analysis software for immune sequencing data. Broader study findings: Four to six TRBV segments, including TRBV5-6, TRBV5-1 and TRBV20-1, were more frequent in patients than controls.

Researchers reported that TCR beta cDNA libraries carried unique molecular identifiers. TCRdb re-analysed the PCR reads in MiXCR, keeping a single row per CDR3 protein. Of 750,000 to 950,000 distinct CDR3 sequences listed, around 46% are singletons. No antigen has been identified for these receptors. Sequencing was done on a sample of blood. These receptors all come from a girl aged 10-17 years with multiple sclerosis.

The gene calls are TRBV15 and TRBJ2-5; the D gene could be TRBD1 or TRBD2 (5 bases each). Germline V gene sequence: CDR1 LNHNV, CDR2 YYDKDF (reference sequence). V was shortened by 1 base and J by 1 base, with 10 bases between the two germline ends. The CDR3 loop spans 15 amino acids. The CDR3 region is CATSRVSGAQETQYF. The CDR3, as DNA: TGTGCCACCAGCAGAGTCTCCGGGGCCCAAGAGACCCAGTACTTC. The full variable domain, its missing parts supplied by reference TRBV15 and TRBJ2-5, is DAMVIQNPRYQVTQFGKPVTLSCSQTLNHNVMYWYQQKSSQAPKLLFHYYDKDFNNEADTPDNFQSRRPNTSFCFLDIRSPGLGDTAMYLCATSRVSGAQETQYFGPGTRLLVL.

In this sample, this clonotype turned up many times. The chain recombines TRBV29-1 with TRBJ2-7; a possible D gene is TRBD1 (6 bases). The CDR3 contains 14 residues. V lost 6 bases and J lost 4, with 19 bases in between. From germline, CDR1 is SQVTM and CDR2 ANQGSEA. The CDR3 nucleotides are TGCAGCGTATCCCCAGGGGCAACGGGTTACGAGCAGTACTTC. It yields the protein CSVSPGATGYEQYF.

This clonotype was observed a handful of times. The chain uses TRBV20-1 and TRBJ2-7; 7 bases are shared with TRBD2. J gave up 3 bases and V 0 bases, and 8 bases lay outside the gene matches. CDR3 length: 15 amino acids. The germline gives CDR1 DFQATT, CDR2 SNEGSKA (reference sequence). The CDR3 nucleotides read TGCAGTGCTAGAGATCGGGCTAGCGGCCGCTACGAGCAGTACTTC. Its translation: CSARDRASGRYEQYF.

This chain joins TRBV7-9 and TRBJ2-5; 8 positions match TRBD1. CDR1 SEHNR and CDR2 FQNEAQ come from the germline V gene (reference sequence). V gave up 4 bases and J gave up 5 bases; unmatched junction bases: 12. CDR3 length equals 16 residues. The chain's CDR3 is CASSYTGGGQGETQYF. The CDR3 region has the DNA TGTGCCAGCAGCTATACAGGGGGAGGCCAAGGGGAGACCCAGTACTTC.